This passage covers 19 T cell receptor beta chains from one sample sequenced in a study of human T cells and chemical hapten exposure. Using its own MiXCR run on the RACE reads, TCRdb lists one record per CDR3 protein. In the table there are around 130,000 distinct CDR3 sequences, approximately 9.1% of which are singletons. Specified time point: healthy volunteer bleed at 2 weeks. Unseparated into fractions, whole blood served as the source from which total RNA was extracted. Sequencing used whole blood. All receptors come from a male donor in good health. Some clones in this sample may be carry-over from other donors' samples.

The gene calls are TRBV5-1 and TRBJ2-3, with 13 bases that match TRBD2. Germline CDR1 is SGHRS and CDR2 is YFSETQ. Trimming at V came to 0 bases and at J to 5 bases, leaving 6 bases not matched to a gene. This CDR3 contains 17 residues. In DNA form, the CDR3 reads TGCGCCAGCAGCTTGGCCGGACTAGCGGGAGTGTTAGATACGCAGTATTTT. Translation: CASSLAGLAGVLDTQYF. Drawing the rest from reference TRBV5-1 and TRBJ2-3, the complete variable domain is KAGVTQTPRYLIKTRGQQVTLSCSPISGHRSVSWYQQTPGQGLQFLFEYFSETQRNKGNFPGRFSGRQFSNSRSEMNVSTLELGDSALYLCASSLAGLAGVLDTQYFGPGTRLTVL.

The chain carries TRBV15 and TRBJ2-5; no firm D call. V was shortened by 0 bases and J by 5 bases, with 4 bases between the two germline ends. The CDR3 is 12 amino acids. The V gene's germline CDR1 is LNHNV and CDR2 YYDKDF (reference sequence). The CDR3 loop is CATSRDFETQYF. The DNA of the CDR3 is TGTGCCACCAGCAGAGATTTCGAGACCCAGTACTTC.

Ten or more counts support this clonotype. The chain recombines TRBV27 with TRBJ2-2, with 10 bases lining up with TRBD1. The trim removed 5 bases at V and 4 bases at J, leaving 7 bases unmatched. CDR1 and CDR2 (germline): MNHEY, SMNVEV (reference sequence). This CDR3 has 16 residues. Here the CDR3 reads CASSPSTGGGTGELFF. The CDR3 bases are TGTGCCAGCAGTCCCTCGACAGGGGGCGGCACCGGGGAGCTGTTTTTT.

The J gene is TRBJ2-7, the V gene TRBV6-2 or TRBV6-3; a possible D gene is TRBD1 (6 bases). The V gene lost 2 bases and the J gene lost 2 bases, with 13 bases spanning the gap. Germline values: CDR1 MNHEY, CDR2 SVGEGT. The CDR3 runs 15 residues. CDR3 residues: CASSYGGPYTYEQYF. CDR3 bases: TGTGCCAGCAGTTACGGGGGCCCTTACACCTACGAGCAGTACTTC.

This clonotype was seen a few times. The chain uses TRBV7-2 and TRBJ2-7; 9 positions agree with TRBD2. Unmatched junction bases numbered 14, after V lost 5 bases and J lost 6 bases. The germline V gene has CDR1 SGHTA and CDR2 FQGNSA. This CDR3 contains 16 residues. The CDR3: CASSQTSGPEDPEQYF. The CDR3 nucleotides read TGTGCCAGCAGCCAGACTAGCGGCCCGGAGGACCCCGAGCAGTACTTC.

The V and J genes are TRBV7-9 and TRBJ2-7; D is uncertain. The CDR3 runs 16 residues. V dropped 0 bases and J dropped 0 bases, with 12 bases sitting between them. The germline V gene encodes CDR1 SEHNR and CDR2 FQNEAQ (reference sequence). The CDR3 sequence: CASSLARPDRSYEQYF. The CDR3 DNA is TGTGCCAGCAGCTTAGCGAGACCGGACCGCTCCTACGAGCAGTACTTC. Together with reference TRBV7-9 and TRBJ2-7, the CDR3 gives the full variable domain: DTGVSQNPRHKITKRGQNVTFRCDPISEHNRLYWYRQTLGQGPEFLTYFQNEAQLEKSRLLSDRFSAERPKGSFSTLEIQRTEQGDSAMYLCASSLARPDRSYEQYFGPGTRLTVT.

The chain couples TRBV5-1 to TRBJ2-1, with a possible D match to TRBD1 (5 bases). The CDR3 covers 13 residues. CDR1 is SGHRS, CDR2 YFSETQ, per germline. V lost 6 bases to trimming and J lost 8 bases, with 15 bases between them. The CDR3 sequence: CASMGLGVDEQFF. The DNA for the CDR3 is TGCGCCAGCATGGGGCTTGGCGTGGATGAGCAGTTCTTC.

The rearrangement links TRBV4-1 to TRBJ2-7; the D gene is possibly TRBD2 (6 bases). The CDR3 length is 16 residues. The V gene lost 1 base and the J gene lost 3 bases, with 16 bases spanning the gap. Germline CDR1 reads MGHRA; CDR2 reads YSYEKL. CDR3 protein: CASSQVESSDNYEQYF. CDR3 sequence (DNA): TGCGCCAGCAGCCAAGTAGAGTCTAGCGATAACTACGAGCAGTACTTC.

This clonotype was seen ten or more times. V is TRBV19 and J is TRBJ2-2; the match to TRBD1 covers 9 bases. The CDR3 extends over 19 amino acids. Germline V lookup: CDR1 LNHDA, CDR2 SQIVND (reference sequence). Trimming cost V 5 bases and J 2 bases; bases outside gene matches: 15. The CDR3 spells CASSASIRRTGANTGELFF. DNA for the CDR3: TGTGCCAGTAGTGCCTCAATCCGGAGGACAGGGGCAAACACCGGGGAGCTGTTTTTT.

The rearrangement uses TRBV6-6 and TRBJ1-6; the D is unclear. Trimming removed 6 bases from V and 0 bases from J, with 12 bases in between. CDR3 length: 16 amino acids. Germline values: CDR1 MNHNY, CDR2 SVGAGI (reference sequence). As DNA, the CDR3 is TGTGCCAGCAGACAGTTCTCCAGCTCCTATAATTCACCCCTCCACTTT. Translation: CASRQFSSSYNSPLHF.

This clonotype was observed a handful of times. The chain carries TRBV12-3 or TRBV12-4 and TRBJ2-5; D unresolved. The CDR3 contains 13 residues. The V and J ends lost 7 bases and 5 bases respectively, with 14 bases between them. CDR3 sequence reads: CASMIRRFETQYF. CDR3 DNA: TGTGCCAGCATGATCCGGCGTTTCGAGACCCAGTACTTC.

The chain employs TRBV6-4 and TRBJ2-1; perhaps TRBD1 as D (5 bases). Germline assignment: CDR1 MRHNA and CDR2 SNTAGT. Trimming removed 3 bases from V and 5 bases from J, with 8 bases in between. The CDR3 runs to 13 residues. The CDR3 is CASSDKGHNEQFF. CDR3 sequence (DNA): TGTGCCAGCAGTGATAAGGGGCACAATGAGCAGTTCTTC.

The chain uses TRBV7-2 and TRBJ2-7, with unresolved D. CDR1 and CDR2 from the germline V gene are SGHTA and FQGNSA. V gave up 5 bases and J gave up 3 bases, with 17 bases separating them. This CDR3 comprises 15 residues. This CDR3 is CASSPASDGFYEQYF. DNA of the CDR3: TGTGCCAGCAGCCCAGCCTCGGACGGGTTCTACGAGCAGTACTTC.

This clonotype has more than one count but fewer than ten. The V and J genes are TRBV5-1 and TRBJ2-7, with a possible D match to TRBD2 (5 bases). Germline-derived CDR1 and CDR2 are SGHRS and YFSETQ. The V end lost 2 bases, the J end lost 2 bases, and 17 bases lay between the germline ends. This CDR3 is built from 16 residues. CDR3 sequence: CASSFIPGNPPYEQYF. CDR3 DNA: TGCGCCAGCAGCTTCATCCCCGGGAACCCGCCCTACGAGCAGTACTTC.

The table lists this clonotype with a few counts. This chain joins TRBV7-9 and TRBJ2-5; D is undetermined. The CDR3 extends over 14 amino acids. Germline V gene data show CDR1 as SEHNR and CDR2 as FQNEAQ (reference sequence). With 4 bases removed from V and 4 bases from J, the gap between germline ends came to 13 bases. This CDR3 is CASSSNRKPETQYF. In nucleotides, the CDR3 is TGTGCCAGCAGCTCGAACCGAAAACCAGAGACCCAGTACTTC.

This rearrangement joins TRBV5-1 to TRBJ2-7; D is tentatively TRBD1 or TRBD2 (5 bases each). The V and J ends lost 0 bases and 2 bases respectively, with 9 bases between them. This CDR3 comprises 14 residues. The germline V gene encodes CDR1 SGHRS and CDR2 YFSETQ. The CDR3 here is CASSLEGTPYEQYF. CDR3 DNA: TGCGCCAGCAGCTTGGAGGGGACCCCCTACGAGCAGTACTTC.

The CDR3 DNA follows: TGTGCCAGCAGACCATCACCCATCGGGAGTGGGTACAATGAGCAGTTCTTC. Translation gives CASRPSPIGSGYNEQFF. This chain connects TRBV12-3 or TRBV12-4 to TRBJ2-1; TRBD2 is a possible D gene (6 bases). Trimming took off 6 bases at V and 4 bases at J, with 22 bases between the two ends. The CDR3 runs 17 residues.

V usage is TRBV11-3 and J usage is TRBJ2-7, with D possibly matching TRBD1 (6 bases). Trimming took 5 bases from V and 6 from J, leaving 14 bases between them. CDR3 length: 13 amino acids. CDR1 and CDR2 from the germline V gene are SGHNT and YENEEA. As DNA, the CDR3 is TGTGCCAGCAGCAACGCCAGAGGGGGCGAGCAGTACTTC. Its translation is CASSNARGGEQYF.

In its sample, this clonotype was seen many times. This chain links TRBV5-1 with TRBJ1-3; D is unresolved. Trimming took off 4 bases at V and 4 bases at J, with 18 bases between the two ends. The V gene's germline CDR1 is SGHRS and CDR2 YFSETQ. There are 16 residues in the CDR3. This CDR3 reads CASSPPGVGVGNTIYF. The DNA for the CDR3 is TGCGCCAGCAGCCCGCCGGGAGTCGGGGTCGGAAACACCATATATTTT.